The clone carrying this TCR beta chain was seen many times. Its antigen is not known. This record comes from a study of T cells in Graves' hyperthyroidism and ophthalmopathy. The study, taken as a whole, reports: Researchers found most expanded thyroid clonotypes above 0.001 in blood as well.

This CDR3 is built from 15 residues. In germline, CDR1 is SGHRS, CDR2 YFSETQ. V was clipped by 2 bases and J by 0 bases, with 9 bases between them. For the diagnoses, clinical symptoms, serum thyroxine and TRAb, thyroid ultrasound and orbital computed tomography were used. RNA transcripts provided the source from which TCR beta CDR3 regions were amplified. Using the HTBI primer set, a first-round RT-PCR was run on the TCR CDR3. Via MiXCR, TCRdb re-called the multiplex PCR reads, giving one row per CDR3 protein. The sample has about 300,000 distinct CDR3 sequences, roughly 13% seen once. Specimen: blood. The chain employs TRBV5-1 and TRBJ2-1, with D possibly TRBD2 on 5 matching bases. This sequence originates from a woman under 40 with Graves' hyperthyroidism that later progressed to Graves' ophthalmopathy. CDR3 sequence: CASSLADFSYNEQFF. As DNA, the CDR3 is TGCGCCAGCAGCTTAGCGGATTTCTCCTACAATGAGCAGTTCTTC.